These T cell receptor beta chains were read from a single sample in a study of response to subunit inactivated influenza vaccine. Each CDR3 protein is one row after TCRdb ran MiXCR on the RT-PCR reads. The sample contains hundreds of thousands of distinct CDR3 sequences, less than 15% of which appear only once. Here the sequenced sample was PBMCs from blood, taken roughly 2 weeks before vaccination. These receptors were collected from a man over 45 who received an inactivated influenza vaccine. Both conserved end residues are part of each CDR3. The D gene is left open where the match is weak. A row's size may be missing; if present it is once, few, many or a size class.

len: 13
d_gene: TRBD1
abundance: many
v_gene: TRBV20-1
j_gene: TRBJ2-7
CDR3nt: TGCAGTGCAAGACGGGACAGGACCTACGAGCAGTACTTC
CDR3aa: CSARRDRTYEQYF

len: 12
d_gene: .
abundance: .
v_gene: TRBV10-3
j_gene: TRBJ2-5
CDR3nt: TGTGCCATCAGAGGGTCCACAGAGACCCAGTACTTC
CDR3aa: CAIRGSTETQYF

len: 10
d_gene: .
abundance: once
v_gene: TRBV7-9
j_gene: TRBJ1-1
CDR3nt: TGTGCCTGGGGGGGCACTGAAGCTTTCTTT
CDR3aa: CAWGGTEAFF

len: 14
d_gene: TRBD1
abundance: .
v_gene: TRBV27
j_gene: TRBJ1-1
CDR3nt: TGTGCCAGCAGTTTACTACAGGGGGTAACTGAAGCTTTCTTT
CDR3aa: CASSLLQGVTEAFF

len: 16
d_gene: TRBD1
abundance: few
v_gene: TRBV18
j_gene: TRBJ2-5
CDR3nt: TGTGCCAGCTCAACTCGGGACAGGGGTCACCAAGAGACCCAGTACTTC
CDR3aa: CASSTRDRGHQETQYF

len: 16
d_gene: .
abundance: few
v_gene: TRBV5-1
j_gene: TRBJ2-1
CDR3nt: TGCGCCAGCAGCTTAATGGCCGGGGATGCGGGCAATGAGCAGTTCTTC
CDR3aa: CASSLMAGDAGNEQFF

len: 16
d_gene: TRBD2
abundance: .
v_gene: TRBV5-1
j_gene: TRBJ2-5
CDR3nt: TGCGCCAGCAGCCCGAGGCCTAGCGGGAGATCGGAGACCCAGTACTTC
CDR3aa: CASSPRPSGRSETQYF

len: 13
d_gene: .
abundance: few
v_gene: TRBV5-1
j_gene: TRBJ1-1
CDR3nt: TGCGCCAGCAGCTACGACGGCTACACTGAAGCTTTCTTT
CDR3aa: CASSYDGYTEAFF

len: 18
d_gene: TRBD2
abundance: .
v_gene: TRBV11-1
j_gene: TRBJ2-1
CDR3nt: TGTGCCAGCACCAACCCCCGGGGGACTAGCGGAGACTACAATGAGCAGTTCTTC
CDR3aa: CASTNPRGTSGDYNEQFF

len: 15
d_gene: .
abundance: .
v_gene: TRBV18
j_gene: TRBJ2-3
CDR3nt: TGTGCCAGCTCACCAAGGCAAGACCAGACAGATACGCAGTATTTT
CDR3aa: CASSPRQDQTDTQYF

len: 15
d_gene: .
abundance: .
v_gene: TRBV12-3/TRBV12-4
j_gene: TRBJ2-2
CDR3nt: TGTGCCAGCAGTTTCGCGGGATTGAACACCGGGGAGCTGTTTTTT
CDR3aa: CASSFAGLNTGELFF

len: 17
d_gene: TRBD2
abundance: .
v_gene: TRBV28
j_gene: TRBJ2-7
CDR3nt: TGTGCCAGCAGTTCATTGGGGACTAGCGGGATTTTGCGCGAGCAGTACTTC
CDR3aa: CASSSLGTSGILREQYF

len: 14
d_gene: .
abundance: .
v_gene: TRBV12-3/TRBV12-4
j_gene: TRBJ2-1
CDR3nt: TGTGCCAGCCGAAGGGGGGGCGCGGAGGATGAGCAGTTCTTC
CDR3aa: CASRRGGAEDEQFF

len: 12
d_gene: .
abundance: many
v_gene: TRBV5-1
j_gene: TRBJ2-7
CDR3nt: TGTGCCAGCAGCTTAGACCGGTACGAGCAGTACTTC
CDR3aa: CASSLDRYEQYF

len: 15
d_gene: .
abundance: few
v_gene: TRBV7-9
j_gene: TRBJ2-7
CDR3nt: TGTGCCAGCAGCTTAGTTGGAGGGGGGGACTACGAGCAGTACTTC
CDR3aa: CASSLVGGGDYEQYF

len: 16
d_gene: .
abundance: .
v_gene: TRBV24-1
j_gene: TRBJ2-1
CDR3nt: TGTGCCACCAGTGATTTTAGGGGGGGAGGGAGTGATGAGCAGTTCTTC
CDR3aa: CATSDFRGGGSDEQFF

len: 13
d_gene: .
abundance: few
v_gene: TRBV5-6
j_gene: TRBJ1-1
CDR3nt: TGTGCCAGCAGTCACGCAGGGGTATATGAAGCTTTCTTT
CDR3aa: CASSHAGVYEAFF

len: 13
d_gene: .
abundance: few
v_gene: TRBV20-1
j_gene: TRBJ1-6
CDR3nt: TGCAGTGCTAGAGAAACGGAAGAGTCACCCCTCCACTTT
CDR3aa: CSARETEESPLHF

len: 13
d_gene: TRBD1
abundance: once
v_gene: TRBV29-1
j_gene: TRBJ2-3
CDR3nt: TGCAGCGCGGGACAGGGGCGGACAGATACGCAGTATTTT
CDR3aa: CSAGQGRTDTQYF

len: 14
d_gene: .
abundance: few
v_gene: TRBV12-3/TRBV12-4
j_gene: TRBJ1-5
CDR3nt: TGTGCCAGCAGTTTAGCCGCCCGGCAGCAGCCCCAGCATTTT
CDR3aa: CASSLAARQQPQHF

len: 17
d_gene: TRBD2
abundance: .
v_gene: TRBV12-3/TRBV12-4
j_gene: TRBJ2-7
CDR3nt: TGTGCCAGCAGCCCGGGACTAGCGGGGACTCTAAACTACGAGCAGTACTTC
CDR3aa: CASSPGLAGTLNYEQYF

len: 17
d_gene: TRBD1
abundance: .
v_gene: TRBV20-1
j_gene: TRBJ2-7
CDR3nt: TGCAGTGCTTGGGGACAGGGGGCAAGGAATAGGGCCTACGAGCAGTACTTC
CDR3aa: CSAWGQGARNRAYEQYF

len: 18
d_gene: .
abundance: few
v_gene: TRBV14
j_gene: TRBJ1-1
CDR3nt: TGTGCCAGCAGCCAAGATGGAAAAAGGGGCAGGGCGAACACTGAAGCTTTCTTT
CDR3aa: CASSQDGKRGRANTEAFF

len: 14
d_gene: .
abundance: .
v_gene: TRBV6-2/TRBV6-3
j_gene: TRBJ2-3
CDR3nt: TGTGCCAGCAGCCCGAGGGGGGCTGTAGATACGCAGTATTTT
CDR3aa: CASSPRGAVDTQYF

len: 14
d_gene: .
abundance: .
v_gene: TRBV7-6
j_gene: TRBJ2-1
CDR3nt: TGTGCCAGCAGCCGTAGACAGGGAGGGAATGAGCAGTTCTTC
CDR3aa: CASSRRQGGNEQFF

len: 12
d_gene: .
abundance: many
v_gene: TRBV5-1
j_gene: TRBJ1-2
CDR3nt: TGCGCCAGCAGGTCAGACAGCTATGGCTACACCTTC
CDR3aa: CASRSDSYGYTF

len: 16
d_gene: TRBD1
abundance: .
v_gene: TRBV7-2
j_gene: TRBJ1-4
CDR3nt: TGTGCCAGCAGCTTAGTCCAGGGGGCGCTTTACGAAAAACTGTTTTTT
CDR3aa: CASSLVQGALYEKLFF

len: 16
d_gene: .
abundance: .
v_gene: TRBV12-3/TRBV12-4
j_gene: TRBJ1-2
CDR3nt: TGTGCCAGCAGTTTTTTGCCAGGGCGCGGTAACTATGGCTACACCTTC
CDR3aa: CASSFLPGRGNYGYTF

len: 11
d_gene: .
abundance: .
v_gene: TRBV28
j_gene: TRBJ1-3
CDR3nt: TGTGCCAGCAAGGCTGGAAACACCATATATTTT
CDR3aa: CASKAGNTIYF

len: 16
d_gene: .
abundance: .
v_gene: TRBV7-9
j_gene: TRBJ2-6
CDR3nt: TGTGCCAGCAGCTTAGTTGGCGGGCTTGGGGCCAACGTCCTGACTTTC
CDR3aa: CASSLVGGLGANVLTF

len: 14
d_gene: .
abundance: .
v_gene: TRBV4-3
j_gene: TRBJ2-5
CDR3nt: TGCGCCAGCAGCCCCATTTCGGGCCAAGAGACCCAGTACTTC
CDR3aa: CASSPISGQETQYF

len: 13
d_gene: .
abundance: .
v_gene: TRBV20-1
j_gene: TRBJ2-5
CDR3nt: TGCAGTGCTAGATTTGGGGCTCAAGAGACCCAGTACTTC
CDR3aa: CSARFGAQETQYF

len: 13
d_gene: .
abundance: few
v_gene: TRBV12-3/TRBV12-4
j_gene: TRBJ2-7
CDR3nt: TGTGCCAGCAGTGGTAGCGGAAGATACGAGCAGTACTTC
CDR3aa: CASSGSGRYEQYF

len: 15
d_gene: TRBD1
abundance: few
v_gene: TRBV6-2/TRBV6-3
j_gene: TRBJ2-1
CDR3nt: TGTGCCAGCAGCTTTCCGGGACAGGGCCCGGATGAGCAGTTCTTC
CDR3aa: CASSFPGQGPDEQFF

len: 13
d_gene: .
abundance: many
v_gene: TRBV20-1
j_gene: TRBJ2-1
CDR3nt: TGCAGTGCTAGAGAGGGTACTTACAATGAGCAGTTCTTC
CDR3aa: CSAREGTYNEQFF

len: 13
d_gene: .
abundance: few
v_gene: TRBV5-1
j_gene: TRBJ2-4
CDR3nt: TGCGCCAGCAGCTTCGAAGTGGGAAACATTCAGTACTTC
CDR3aa: CASSFEVGNIQYF

len: 18
d_gene: TRBD2
abundance: .
v_gene: TRBV10-3
j_gene: TRBJ2-3
CDR3nt: TGTGCTACATTCGGGACAGCTCGCGGGGGGGCCCGGGCAGATACGCAGTATTTT
CDR3aa: CATFGTARGGARADTQYF

len: 14
d_gene: .
abundance: many
v_gene: TRBV10-3
j_gene: TRBJ2-7
CDR3nt: TGTGCCATCAGTGAGTCAAACCATAACTACGAGCAGTACTTC
CDR3aa: CAISESNHNYEQYF

len: 15
d_gene: .
abundance: .
v_gene: TRBV6-5
j_gene: TRBJ2-7
CDR3nt: TGTGCCAGCAGTTACTCGACGGTACAGTCCTACGAGCAGTACTTC
CDR3aa: CASSYSTVQSYEQYF

len: 13
d_gene: TRBD2
abundance: few
v_gene: TRBV27
j_gene: TRBJ2-7
CDR3nt: TGTGCCAGCAGACTAGCGGGAGTAGGAGAGCAGTACTTC
CDR3aa: CASRLAGVGEQYF

len: 18
d_gene: TRBD2
abundance: few
v_gene: TRBV4-1
j_gene: TRBJ2-3
CDR3nt: TGCGCCAGCAGCCAAGCGGCCCTCGGGGCGGGGGGGCCAGATACGCAGTATTTT
CDR3aa: CASSQAALGAGGPDTQYF

len: 13
d_gene: .
abundance: .
v_gene: TRBV6-1
j_gene: TRBJ2-2
CDR3nt: TGTGCCAGCAACGACAGGAACACCGGGGAGCTGTTTTTT
CDR3aa: CASNDRNTGELFF

len: 16
d_gene: .
abundance: .
v_gene: TRBV4-3
j_gene: TRBJ1-2
CDR3nt: TGCGCCAGCAGCCAAGAAGGGGACAACACTAACTATGGCTACACCTTC
CDR3aa: CASSQEGDNTNYGYTF

len: 13
d_gene: .
abundance: .
v_gene: TRBV11-2
j_gene: TRBJ1-1
CDR3nt: TGTGCCAGCAGCTCGTCACAGCCCACTGAAGCTTTCTTT
CDR3aa: CASSSSQPTEAFF

len: 18
d_gene: TRBD1
abundance: few
v_gene: TRBV6-2/TRBV6-3
j_gene: TRBJ2-1
CDR3nt: TGTGCCAGCAGTTACCTTGGACAGGTCCTGAGCTCCTACAATGAGCAGTTCTTC
CDR3aa: CASSYLGQVLSSYNEQFF

len: 21
d_gene: TRBD1
abundance: .
v_gene: TRBV11-2
j_gene: TRBJ2-3
CDR3nt: TGTGCCAGCAGCCTCCTCCCGGGACAGCCGACTTGGTTACCCACCACAGATACGCAGTATTTT
CDR3aa: CASSLLPGQPTWLPTTDTQYF

len: 12
d_gene: .
abundance: few
v_gene: TRBV15
j_gene: TRBJ2-7
CDR3nt: TGTGCCACCAGCACCGATCACTACGAGCAGTACTTC
CDR3aa: CATSTDHYEQYF

len: 15
d_gene: TRBD2
abundance: few
v_gene: TRBV6-1
j_gene: TRBJ2-5
CDR3nt: TGTGCCAGCAGCCAGACGGGGACTACTAAAGAGACCCAGTACTTC
CDR3aa: CASSQTGTTKETQYF

len: 14
d_gene: .
abundance: many
v_gene: TRBV4-3
j_gene: TRBJ2-7
CDR3nt: TGCGCCAGCAGCCAAAGGGATAGCTCCTACGAGCAGTACTTC
CDR3aa: CASSQRDSSYEQYF

len: 13
d_gene: TRBD1
abundance: .
v_gene: TRBV6-2/TRBV6-3
j_gene: TRBJ2-7
CDR3nt: TGTGCCAGCAGCAGCAGGGGGCGTCAGGGGCAGTACTTC
CDR3aa: CASSSRGRQGQYF

len: 14
d_gene: .
abundance: few
v_gene: TRBV2
j_gene: TRBJ1-1
CDR3nt: TGTGCCAGCATTCTCGCGCTACAGAACACTGAAGCTTTCTTT
CDR3aa: CASILALQNTEAFF

len: 15
d_gene: .
abundance: few
v_gene: TRBV20-1
j_gene: TRBJ1-4
CDR3nt: TGCAGTGCTAGAGATGGGGACGGCGGGTACGAAAAACTGTTTTTT
CDR3aa: CSARDGDGGYEKLFF

len: 14
d_gene: .
abundance: .
v_gene: TRBV6-1
j_gene: TRBJ1-5
CDR3nt: TGTGCCAGTAGTCGTTCTTATAGCAATCAGCCCCAGCATTTT
CDR3aa: CASSRSYSNQPQHF

len: 14
d_gene: TRBD2
abundance: few
v_gene: TRBV5-1
j_gene: TRBJ2-3
CDR3nt: TGCGCCAGCAGCTTAGCTAGCGGGTCAGATACGCAGTATTTT
CDR3aa: CASSLASGSDTQYF

len: 14
d_gene: .
abundance: .
v_gene: TRBV12-3/TRBV12-4
j_gene: TRBJ2-7
CDR3nt: TGTGCCAGCAGTTTAAGGGTCGGGCCGAGCGAGCAGTACTTC
CDR3aa: CASSLRVGPSEQYF